This T cell receptor beta chain was observed in a study of cytomegalovirus exposure and HLA in healthy donors (dated by TCRdb to about 2017). The study in broad terms: According to an earlier analysis of several hundred of the donors, about 180 million T cells yielded some 120 million unique TCR beta sequences and around 280 Gb of sequence data. Roughly 300 gigabases of sequencing data and roughly 90 million unique TCR sequences were included in an early release covering 550 to 800 HLA-typed donors. Of the 398 genotyped donors, 81% were placed in the genetic ancestry cluster associated with self-reported Caucasian donors. The aim of the study was to test whether cataloging public T cell receptors could identify signatures of past pathogen exposure. Using immunosequencing, the study profiled T cell repertoires from approximately 700 subjects and related those repertoires to cytomegalovirus serostatus. Besides the first cohort of about 730 subjects, a separate validation cohort made up of over a hundred different subjects was used. To predict cytomegalovirus infection status, the study combined high-throughput TCR immunosequencing, statistical association of individual TCRs with disease status, and machine learning. A later analysis re-examined previously published TCR beta repertoires from just over 650 donors and added high-resolution HLA genotyping to investigate patterns of TCR occurrence. Rather than drawing on any new phenotypic data, the later analysis identified candidate immune exposures from TCR beta sequences and the way those sequences occurred across donors. In an earlier analysis of 500 to 650 of the donors, high-throughput TCR beta sequencing was used to judge whether each TCR beta V gene segment behaved as functional or pseudogenic. Donor age, sex, ethnicity and CMV serostatus were collected together with the repertoire data. A later genetic analysis used genome-wide SNP genotypes for about 55% of the 666 donors, treating that subset as a discovery cohort. Every repertoire in the discovery cohort had been generated on one and the same sequencing platform. HLA typing covered class I and class II loci at four-digit resolution. Typing coverage differed by locus: A, B, C, DRB1 and DQB1 were typed in about 629-630 donors, DQA1 in approximately 520, DPA1 in roughly 590, and DPB1 in just under 490. Because of strong linkage in the cohort, a few DR-DQ haplotypes were treated as single units for association and clustering. Across approximately 400 genotyped donors of the cohort, an average of about 200,000 unique TCR beta nucleotide sequences per donor were sequenced, and roughly 20% of those sequences were non-productive.

The paper's findings and limits, for the study overall: A later analysis associated 16,951 TCR beta sequences with specific HLA alleles at a false discovery rate of 0.05. The study listed 164 TCR beta chains as associated with cytomegalovirus. When HLA alleles, especially DR and DQ, strongly co-occurred, attributing TCR associations to individual alleles was difficult. Because some donors lacked HLA typing at each locus, the association tests relied only on the typed subset. CMV serostatus was the only immune exposure information available for the cohort. Linkage disequilibrium might explain the correlated functional status among segregating V segments, but an unknown experimental factor could not be ruled out. Several of the top co-occurrence clusters appeared to be linked to parvovirus B19, influenza, CMV and Epstein-Barr virus, according to a later analysis. The authors suggested that the approach could potentially be extended to other disease states and immunological phenotypes. A later analysis found that TCR association rates varied across HLA loci, with DRB1 alleles showing the most associated TCRs and HLA-C alleles the fewest. An earlier analysis of 587 of the donors showed that most TCR beta V segments appeared in productive rearrangements either about 90% or about 30% of the time, which broadly matched IMGT annotations. According to a later analysis, most CMV-associated TCR beta chains appeared to be HLA-restricted, and the HLA associations seemed to be driven largely by CMV exposure. Some IMGT-functional V segments, including TRBV6-2 and TRBV6-3, could not be distinguished by the 87-base-pair reads and were therefore excluded. The classifier was reported to diagnose cytomegalovirus status with high specificity and sensitivity in both the original and validation cohorts. The presence/absence analyses assumed that sequencing depth was roughly uniform across donors, and that assumption may not be true. An association between a missense DCLRE1C variant and V-gene and J-gene trimming of TCR beta chains was found in a later genetic analysis and replicated in an independent cohort. In this cohort, only TCR beta chains were sequenced, and detectable features were limited by the absence of alpha or paired-chain data. A cluster of highly shared sequence variants was judged likely to represent a technical artifact of the sequencing pipeline. In vitro tests confirmed that a few of the cytomegalovirus-associated TCR beta chains recognize cytomegalovirus antigens. Compared with the roughly 710-donor mean, donors in an Asian-associated ancestry cluster had fewer N-insertions in productive TCRs, according to a later genetic analysis. A further reported finding was that TCR beta sequences accurately predicted the HLA-A and HLA-B alleles for most subjects in the first cohort. Most TCR sequences were seen in very few donors, while some public TCRs were found in many individuals. Because counts were too low, about 15 rarely observed V segments, including chromosome 9 orphons, were left out of the earlier analysis of roughly 600 of the donors. Compared with equally common non-associated chains, HLA-associated TCR beta chains in a later analysis were more clonally expanded and had lower generation probabilities.

The germline V gene (reference sequence) gives CDR1 as LNHNV and CDR2 as YYDKDF. Reading from cysteine to phenylalanine, the CDR3 counts 13 amino acids. The DNA shown is the 39-base CDR3, in frame from base 1. Between the V and J ends, shortened by 0 bases and 6 bases respectively, the junction contains 9 bases. The cohort was made up of approximately 670 healthy bone marrow donors. At the time of sampling, all cohort members were nominally healthy, though unrecorded immune exposures were likely present. The donor tested CMV seropositive and was one of the 289 seropositive cohort members. Each donor provided a peripheral blood sample, and peripheral blood mononuclear cells were used for TCR beta sequencing. The Qiagen DNeasy Blood Extraction Kit was used to extract genomic DNA from the blood cell samples. On this clone itself: What this receptor recognizes is not known. The record has no base qualities; no much larger clone is one base away.

Library preparation was by the immunoSEQ multiplex PCR assay. For the multiplex PCR, a mixture combining 60 forward primers for TCR Vbeta segments and 13 reverse primers for TCR Jbeta segments was used. Amplification of the CDR3 region of rearranged TCR beta genes was performed with a multiplex PCR assay on genomic DNA. Amplified TCR beta libraries were sequenced as 87-base-pair reads on the Illumina HiSeq System. On the study's bioinformatics: A later analysis counted tens of millions of unique TCR beta chains across the 666 repertoires, and some 12 million of these chains were shared by at least two donors. A nearest-neighbor algorithm error-corrected the raw reads and collapsed the reads into unique sequences, merging closely related sequences to remove PCR and sequencing errors. To assign V, D and J gene segments, CDR3 sequences were aligned to IMGT reference sequences. For a sequence to be retained, a match of at least six nucleotides to both a V gene segment and a J gene segment was required. A rearrangement counted as productive if the CDR3 had no stop codons and remained in frame with V and J, and every other rearrangement counted as non-productive. CDR3 was defined by IMGT convention, running from the second conserved V-encoded cysteine to the conserved J-encoded phenylalanine. Sequences without an unambiguous match to a single V gene segment were excluded from the earlier analysis of 450 to 650 of the donors. An earlier analysis of several hundred of the donors called V segments functional above 56.7% productive rearrangements and segregating when the between-donor standard deviation exceeded 5%. A statistical classification framework was developed to diagnose cytomegalovirus status using the catalog of TCR beta chain sequences. In a later analysis, V and J genes were assigned by comparing TCR nucleotide sequences against IMGT/GENE-DB human TR gene sequences. A later analysis assigned CDR3 sequences and most-parsimonious VDJ recombination scenarios with the TCRdist pipeline. A later analysis defined each TCR beta chain by its CDR3 amino acid sequence plus V-gene family, and excluded reads lacking a unique V-gene family. A later analysis removed 500 to 600 highly shared, low-generation-probability nucleotide sequences to deal with suspected cross-contamination and a sequencing artifact. For each public chain, a later analysis derived a clonal expansion index from normalized ranks of inferred template counts within each repertoire. Generation probabilities in a later analysis came from a VDJ recombination model fitted to out-of-frame rearrangements, and those results were checked against IGoR. In a later analysis, hypergeometric tests were used to score TCR-TCR, TCR-HLA and TCR-CMV co-occurrence, with a repertoire-size bias correction applied to TCR pairs. In a later analysis, false discovery rates were estimated by permuting HLA or CMV assignments 20 times. In a later analysis, co-occurring TCRs were grouped using DBSCAN, with TCRdist sequence similarity added in when clustering inside HLA-allele-positive subsets. For co-occurrence clustering, repertoires with fewer than 30,000 or more than 120,000 public chains were excluded, along with four or five repertoires with anomalous nucleotide sharing. Sourced from immuneACCESS, this table was stored by TCRdb with only in-frame sequences that have V and J called. A share of the clones is absent; for the studies checked, an unresolved V gene accounts for under half, and the remainder has no known explanation. V and J calls plus clone size are reproduced from that table; the DNA served to infer D and trimming. Across this sample there are 70,000 to 95,000 clones, with just under 85% seen only once. The ten most abundant clones make up 5.6% of the sample.

This receptor was identified in a woman aged 18-29 years in good health and CMV-seropositive. What was sequenced was PBMCs. This receptor chain uses TRBV15 and TRBJ2-7; the D gene remains uncertain. The DNA sequence reads TGTGCCACCAGCAGAGATCTAGGATCCGAGCAGTACTTC. Its coded protein is CATSRDLGSEQYF.